Following are 30 T cell receptor beta chains from one sample sequenced in a study of T cell repertoires in cytomegalovirus infection. Their antigens remain unidentified. From the reads, TCRdb called clonotypes with MiXCR, one entry per CDR3 protein. This repertoire shows about half a million distinct CDR3 sequences, 42% found once; its top ten account for around two fifths. This sample comprised cultured PBMCs, obtained from culture after CMV antigen stimulation. The receptors originated from a human donor in good health (CMV status not recorded). Some clones in this sample may be carry-over from other donors' samples.

The chain is built from TRBV7-2 and TRBJ2-5; 7 positions agree with TRBD1. The CDR3 is 14 residues long. V was clipped by 5 bases and J by 6 bases; unmatched bases: 9. Per germline, CDR1 SGHTA and CDR2 FQGNSA. CDR3 residues: CASSHTGERKTQYF. The CDR3 coding sequence is TGTGCCAGCAGCCACACAGGGGAAAGGAAGACCCAGTACTTC.

The rearrangement joins TRBV6-5 to TRBJ1-5; D might be TRBD1 (6 bases). V was clipped by 0 bases and J by 4 bases, with 10 bases between them. The germline gives CDR1 MNHEY, CDR2 SVGAGI. CDR3 size: 15 residues. The CDR3 nucleotides read TGTGCCAGCAGTTACTCGATAGGGGGGAATCAGCCCCAGCATTTT. As protein: CASSYSIGGNQPQHF.

DNA for the CDR3: TGTGCCAGCAGCTTAGGGTGGGGGGGACAGACCCTCCACTTT. Its protein is CASSLGWGGQTLHF. V gene TRBV7-2 combines with J gene TRBJ1-6, with TRBD1 identical over 7 bases. Germline assignment: CDR1 SGHTA and CDR2 FQGNSA. The CDR3 covers 14 residues. V lost 1 base and J lost 14; bases outside the gene matches: 8.

The V gene is TRBV4-1, the J gene TRBJ1-1, with no clear D. This CDR3 has 15 residues. Germline lookup yields CDR1 MGHRA and CDR2 YSYEKL. Trimming removed 4 bases at V and 4 bases at J, with 16 bases between. The CDR3 sequence is CASSLSQGPGTEAFF. As DNA, the CDR3 is TGCGCCAGCAGCCTCAGCCAAGGGCCCGGCACTGAAGCTTTCTTT.

This clonotype occurred a few times. This rearrangement joins TRBV12-3 or TRBV12-4 to TRBJ2-2, with TRBD1 matching over 7 bases. This CDR3 contains 16 residues. The junction had 7 bases not matched to a gene; V was cut back by 6 bases and J by 0 bases. The CDR3, as DNA: TGTGCCAGCAGAAGAACAGGGGCCGCGAACACCGGGGAGCTGTTTTTT. Translating it yields CASRRTGAANTGELFF.

This clonotype was observed a handful of times. The V gene is TRBV7-6, the J gene TRBJ2-7; the match to TRBD1 covers 8 bases. The CDR3 length is 15 residues. The trim removed 5 bases at V and 7 bases at J, leaving 13 bases unmatched. The germline CDR1 and CDR2 sequences are SGHVS and FNYEAQ. The CDR3 reads CASSPGQGPDGEQYF. The CDR3 DNA reads TGTGCCAGCAGCCCCGGACAGGGCCCAGACGGGGAGCAGTACTTC. Variable domain in full (rest from reference TRBV7-6 and TRBJ2-7): GAGVSQSPRYKVTKRGQDVALRCDPISGHVSLYWYRQALGQGPEFLTYFNYEAQQDKSGLPNDRFSAERPEGSISTLTIQRTEQRDSAMYRCASSPGQGPDGEQYFGPGTRLTVT.

The J gene is TRBJ2-7, the V gene TRBV5-4, with 8 nucleotides matching TRBD1. The CDR3 is made up of 15 amino acids. Germline lookup yields CDR1 SGHNT and CDR2 YYREEE (reference sequence). The V and J ends lost 5 bases and 0 bases, in that order; junction bases with no gene match: 7. CDR3 residues: CASRKTGANSYEQYF. CDR3 in DNA: TGTGCCAGCAGAAAGACAGGGGCCAACTCCTACGAGCAGTACTTC.

The genes are TRBV7-8 and TRBJ1-6; D may be TRBD1 (6 bases). CDR1 is SGHVS and CDR2 is FQNEAQ in the germline V gene. The germline V and J ends were trimmed by 6 bases and 8 bases, with 17 bases remaining between them. The CDR3 extends over 15 amino acids. CDR3 nucleotides: TGTGCCAGCAGGTCTGTGGGACAAGAGGATTCACCCCTCCACTTT. Protein sequence: CASRSVGQEDSPLHF. Full variable domain (rest looked up from reference TRBV7-8 and TRBJ1-6): GAGVSQSPRYKVAKRGQDVALRCDPISGHVSLFWYQQALGQGPEFLTYFQNEAQLDKSGLPSDRFFAERPEGSVSTLKIQRTQQEDSAVYLCASRSVGQEDSPLHFGNGTRLTVT.

The chain has TRBV18 and TRBJ1-5; D remains ambiguous. The CDR3 has 13 amino acids. V was trimmed by 5 bases and J by 4 bases, leaving 9 bases between them. Per the germline V gene, CDR1 is KGHSH and CDR2 is LQKENI. For the CDR3, the DNA is TGTGCCAGCTCATCGCAGACGAATCAGCCCCAGCATTTT. This sequence encodes CASSSQTNQPQHF.

The chain links TRBV7-2 to TRBJ2-5; D unclear. Per germline, CDR1 SGHTA and CDR2 FQGNSA. The V end was cut by 5 bases, the J end by 5 bases, with 12 bases between. This CDR3 is built from 13 residues. The CDR3 sequence: CASSRLVGETQYF. The CDR3, as DNA: TGTGCCAGCAGCCGGTTAGTGGGGGAGACCCAGTACTTC.

The J gene is TRBJ1-2, the V gene TRBV7-9; D gene ambiguous. This CDR3 comprises 17 residues. Germline V lookup: CDR1 SEHNR, CDR2 FQNEAQ (reference sequence). V was clipped by 4 bases and J by 0 bases, with 18 bases between them. CDR3 coding DNA: TGTGCCAGCAGCTCCCCCGGGAGACAAACTGCTAACTATGGCTACACCTTC. Amino acid sequence: CASSSPGRQTANYGYTF.

The chain couples TRBV9 to TRBJ2-5; 7 bases match TRBD1. J lost 4 bases, V lost 0 bases, and 6 bases had no gene match. Germline V lookup: CDR1 SGDLS, CDR2 YYNGEE. The CDR3 is made up of 15 amino acids. This chain's CDR3 is CASSVEGTGVETQYF. In nucleotides, the CDR3 is TGTGCCAGCAGCGTAGAGGGAACAGGGGTAGAGACCCAGTACTTC.

Many counts were recorded for this clonotype. The rearrangement joins TRBV7-2 to TRBJ2-3, with D unresolved. CDR1 and CDR2 from the germline V gene are SGHTA and FQGNSA. The CDR3 consists of 12 residues. Trimming took 6 bases from V and 2 from J, leaving 6 bases between them. As DNA, the CDR3 is TGTGCCAGCAGAAGAGACACAGATACGCAGTATTTT. It specifies CASRRDTDTQYF.

The gene calls are TRBV6-1 and TRBJ2-7; D is ambiguous. V was trimmed by 5 bases and J by 6 bases, leaving 11 bases between them. The germline V gene has CDR1 MNHNS and CDR2 SASEGT. The CDR3 is made up of 12 amino acids. Here the CDR3 DNA reads TGTGCCAGCAGTCGCCGAATTGGCGAGCAGTACTTC. Amino acids: CASSRRIGEQYF.

The chain employs TRBV6-6 and TRBJ1-5, with unresolved D. Germline V gene lookup returns CDR1 MNHNY and CDR2 SVGAGI (reference sequence). The V gene lost 2 bases and the J gene lost 3 bases, with 5 bases spanning the gap. CDR3 length: 13 amino acids. CDR3 loop: CASSYGANQPQHF. In DNA, the CDR3 is TGTGCCAGCAGTTACGGAGCCAATCAGCCCCAGCATTTT.

J is TRBJ2-7 and V is TRBV7-6; 9 nucleotides match TRBD1. The CDR3 sequence is 15 residues long. V lost 1 base and J lost 2; bases outside the gene matches: 3. Per germline, CDR1 SGHVS and CDR2 FNYEAQ. The CDR3 here is CASSLVQGAAYEQYF. The CDR3 DNA reads as TGTGCCAGCAGCTTAGTACAGGGGGCCGCCTACGAGCAGTACTTC.

This rearrangement joins TRBV28 to TRBJ2-7; weak D call: TRBD2 (7 bases). Germline assignment: CDR1 MDHEN and CDR2 SYDVKM. CDR3 size: 16 residues. The V gene lost 7 bases and the J gene lost 0 bases, with 19 bases spanning the gap. This CDR3 reads CASTPGGATNSYEQYF. The CDR3 DNA follows: TGTGCCAGCACCCCTGGGGGGGCAACGAACTCCTACGAGCAGTACTTC.

The genes are TRBV5-1 and TRBJ2-6; D call uncertain. CDR3 size: 15 residues. CDR1 is SGHRS and CDR2 is YFSETQ in the germline V gene. V lost 4 bases to trimming and J lost 0 bases, with 8 bases between them. The CDR3: CASSLDNSGANVLTF. CDR3 coding DNA: TGCGCCAGCAGCCTGGATAACTCTGGGGCCAACGTCCTGACTTTC.

This clonotype was seen more than once but under ten times. The CDR3 sequence is CASSFPLGGADTQYF. The CDR3 region has the DNA TGCGCCAGCAGCTTTCCCCTTGGGGGCGCAGATACGCAGTATTTT. This chain connects TRBV4-1 to TRBJ2-3, with D possibly matching TRBD1 (6 bases). CDR1 is MGHRA and CDR2 is YSYEKL in the germline V gene. The CDR3 length is 15 residues. The germline V and J ends were trimmed by 5 bases and 4 bases, with 16 bases remaining between them.

The chain employs TRBV5-4 and TRBJ2-7; no firm D call. The CDR3 has 13 residues. CDR1 is SGHNT and CDR2 is YYREEE in the germline V gene (reference sequence). The V end was cut by 4 bases, the J end by 2 bases, with 10 bases between. This CDR3 reads CASSRPPTYEQYF. CDR3 bases: TGTGCCAGCAGCCGCCCCCCTACCTACGAGCAGTACTTC.

The chain's CDR3 is CASSNRPGTGPGTPLHF. The CDR3 bases are TGTGCCAGTAGTAACCGTCCCGGGACAGGGCCCGGGACACCCCTCCACTTT. V and J are TRBV19 and TRBJ1-6; 9 bases fit TRBD1. CDR3 size: 17 residues. Germline loops: CDR1 LNHDA, CDR2 SQIVND (reference sequence). V was clipped by 4 bases and J by 11 bases; unmatched bases: 15.

The chain uses TRBV5-1 and TRBJ1-3; possible D gene TRBD1, 5 bases. CDR1 is SGHRS, CDR2 YFSETQ, per germline. The germline V and J ends were trimmed by 4 bases and 7 bases, with 12 bases remaining between them. The CDR3 contains 13 residues. The CDR3 is CASSVGLRNTIYF. The CDR3 nucleotides read TGCGCCAGCAGCGTGGGACTTAGGAACACCATATATTTT.

This clonotype has just a few counts. This chain connects TRBV18 to TRBJ2-7; D is unresolved. Germline lookup yields CDR1 KGHSH and CDR2 LQKENI. CDR3 size: 12 residues. V lost 2 bases and J 2 bases, leaving 4 bases between the germline ends. As DNA, the CDR3 is TGTGCCAGCTCACCAGCCACCTACGAGCAGTACTTC. This codes for CASSPATYEQYF.

The rearrangement joins TRBV20-1 to TRBJ2-5, with D unresolved. Germline CDR1 DFQATT, CDR2 SNEGSKA (reference sequence). The CDR3 is made up of 11 amino acids. V lost 3 bases, J lost 5 bases, and 7 bases lay in between. CDR3 in amino acids: CSASFAETQYF. In nucleotides, the CDR3 is TGCAGTGCTAGCTTCGCGGAGACCCAGTACTTC.

Worth noting for this clonotype: This CDR3 fails to terminate in the conserved phenylalanine or tryptophan, so it likely reflects a read error. The chain carries TRBV7-8 and TRBJ2-7, with a weak D call TRBD1 (5 bases). The CDR3 totals 14 residues. From germline, CDR1 is SGHVS and CDR2 FQNEAQ. The V end lost 1 base, the J end lost 2 bases, and 9 bases lay between the germline ends. This chain's CDR3 is CASSLDRGTYEQYL. The DNA of the CDR3 is TGTGCCAGCAGCTTAGATAGGGGAACCTACGAGCAGTACTTA.

The rearrangement joins TRBV5-1 to TRBJ2-2, with TRBD1 matching 9 bases. Trimming removed 0 bases from V and 3 bases from J; junction bases left unmatched: 3. This CDR3 is 16 amino acids long. Germline assignment: CDR1 SGHRS and CDR2 YFSETQ. The CDR3 is CASSLVTGGDTGELFF. The DNA for the CDR3 is TGCGCCAGCAGCTTGGTAACAGGGGGCGACACCGGGGAGCTGTTTTTT.

The rearrangement links TRBV4-1 to TRBJ2-5; no firm D call. CDR3 length: 16 amino acids. The V end was cut by 2 bases, the J end by 5 bases, with 18 bases between. Germline V gene lookup returns CDR1 MGHRA and CDR2 YSYEKL. The CDR3, as DNA: TGCGCCAGCAGCCAAACCCCGCGACTGCCCGGGGAGACCCAGTACTTC. This translates into CASSQTPRLPGETQYF.

The chain uses TRBV7-2 and TRBJ2-5; 7 positions match TRBD1. The CDR3 loop spans 13 amino acids. J gave up 4 bases and V 6 bases, and 5 bases lay outside the gene matches. CDR1 and CDR2 (germline): SGHTA, FQGNSA. The CDR3 DNA reads TGTGCCAGCAGTCGGGACAGCCCAGAGACCCAGTACTTC. Its translation: CASSRDSPETQYF.

By its share, this clonotype is medium-sized. The V call is TRBV7-8, the J call TRBJ1-5; D not resolved. The germline V gene has CDR1 SGHVS and CDR2 FQNEAQ. The V gene lost 2 bases and the J gene lost 4 bases, with 6 bases spanning the gap. The CDR3 extends over 13 amino acids. The CDR3 DNA follows: TGTGCCAGCAGCTTACTGGCGAATCAGCCCCAGCATTTT. It specifies CASSLLANQPQHF.

The sample holds many counts of this clonotype. The CDR3, as DNA: TGTGCCAGCAGCTACCAGGGTAATCAGCCCCAGCATTTT. This gives the protein CASSYQGNQPQHF. The chain uses TRBV7-2 and TRBJ1-5; possibly TRBD1 for D (5 bases). V was cut by 4 bases and J by 4 bases, with 8 bases left in between. In germline, CDR1 is SGHTA, CDR2 FQGNSA. This CDR3 region has 13 residues. The full variable domain, its missing parts supplied by reference TRBV7-2 and TRBJ1-5, is GAGVSQSPSNKVTEKGKDVELRCDPISGHTALYWYRQSLGQGLEFLIYFQGNSAPDKSGLPSDRFSAERTGGSVSTLTIQRTQQEDSAVYLCASSYQGNQPQHFGDGTRLSIL.